Below are 9 T cell receptor beta chains sequenced from a single sample in a study of blood T cell repertoires in COVID-19. Clones were read by immunoSEQ multiplex PCR, and TCRdb kept only the in-frame ones, dropping some. The sample holds tens of thousands of clones, 82% seen once. Sequenced: peripheral blood. The receptors shown here come from a man in his 60s with acute or convalescent COVID-19.

The V and J genes are TRBV4-1 and TRBJ1-1; possibly TRBD1 for D (6 bases). Trimming stripped 5 bases from V and 1 base from J, with 17 bases between. CDR1 is MGHRA and CDR2 is YSYEKL in the germline V gene. The CDR3 consists of 16 residues. CDR3 DNA sequence: TGCGCCAGCAGCTTTGTTATTTCGACAGGGAACACTGAAGCTTTCTTT. It translates to CASSFVISTGNTEAFF.

This clone was detected a few times. The rearrangement joins TRBV10-3 to TRBJ1-5; 8 bases match TRBD1. Unmatched junction bases numbered 5, after V lost 11 bases and J lost 5 bases. Per germline, CDR1 ENHRY and CDR2 SYGVKD. The length of the CDR3 is 12 residues. In DNA, the CDR3 is TGTGCCGCAAAGACAGGGGATCAGCCCCAGCATTTT. It translates to CAAKTGDQPQHF.

The rearrangement links TRBV28 to TRBJ2-2; D not certain. V was pared by 6 bases and J by 8 bases, with 10 bases between. CDR1 is MDHEN, CDR2 SYDVKM, per germline. This CDR3 is built from 12 residues. CDR3 bases: TGTGCCAGCAGACTCCTCCATGGGGAGCTGTTTTTT. Protein: CASRLLHGELFF. The complete variable domain, with remaining parts taken from reference TRBV28 and TRBJ2-2, reads DVKVTQSSRYLVKRTGEKVFLECVQDMDHENMFWYRQDPGLGLRLIYFSYDVKMKEKGDIPEGYSVSREKKERFSLILESASTNQTSMYLCASRLLHGELFFGEGSRLTVL.

J is TRBJ2-5 and V is TRBV28; D gene unclear. Per germline, CDR1 MDHEN and CDR2 SYDVKM. V lost 8 bases and J 3 bases, leaving 13 bases between the germline ends. This CDR3 has 13 residues. The chain's CDR3 is CASQLGGKETQYF. CDR3 DNA: TGTGCCAGCCAATTAGGCGGTAAAGAGACCCAGTACTTC.

The chain couples TRBV5-6 to TRBJ1-1; TRBD1 matches 7 bases. V was pared by 9 bases and J by 7 bases, with 9 bases of the junction left unmatched. This CDR3 is built from 12 residues. Germline V gene lookup returns CDR1 SGHDT and CDR2 YYEEEE. The CDR3 DNA sequence: TGTGCCACTCGCAGGGGGGCGAGTGAAGCTTTCTTT. Amino acid sequence: CATRRGASEAFF.

V is TRBV10-3 and J is TRBJ2-2; 10 positions agree with TRBD1. The CDR3 has 15 residues. CDR1 is ENHRY and CDR2 is SYGVKD in the germline V gene. V shed 7 bases, J shed 5 bases, and the junction held 7 bases outside the gene matches. The CDR3 sequence is CAINLGTGDTGELFF. The CDR3 DNA sequence: TGTGCCATCAACCTCGGGACAGGGGATACCGGGGAGCTGTTTTTT.

This clone was detected once. V gene TRBV3-1 (or the pseudogene TRBV3-2) combines with J gene TRBJ1-6; possible D gene TRBD1, 5 bases. V lost 0 bases and J lost 7, with 13 bases in between. The CDR3 has 16 amino acids. Germline V gene lookup returns CDR1 LGHDT and CDR2 YNNKEL (reference sequence). The CDR3 reads CASSQDRVRQNSPLHF. Here the CDR3 DNA reads TGTGCCAGCAGCCAAGATAGGGTCAGACAGAATTCACCCCTCCACTTT.

The V gene is TRBV3-1 (or the pseudogene TRBV3-2), the J gene TRBJ1-2, with a weak D call TRBD1 (6 bases). In germline, CDR1 is LGHDT, CDR2 YNNKEL (reference sequence). The V and J ends lost 4 bases and 4 bases respectively, with 10 bases between them. This CDR3 contains 13 residues. CDR3 DNA: TGTGCCAGCAGCCCGGACAGCCGCTATGGCTACACCTTC. Its translation: CASSPDSRYGYTF.

The genes are TRBV6-2 or TRBV6-3 and TRBJ1-2; the D gene is possibly TRBD1 (5 bases). Germline-derived CDR1 and CDR2 are MNHEY and SVGEGT. The CDR3 length is 13 residues. V was pared by 5 bases and J by 6 bases, with 13 bases between. CDR3 sequence (DNA): TGTGCCAGCAGTACGACAGTTCCCAATGGCTACACCTTC. This codes for CASSTTVPNGYTF.